This entry lists 32 T cell receptor beta chains sequenced from one sample in a study of blood T cell repertoires in COVID-19. Here immunoSEQ multiplex PCR was the method, and the copy in TCRdb shows in-frame clones only, minus some. Of approximately 71,000 clones in the sample, around 79% were seen once. The sequenced material came from peripheral blood. These receptors all come from a man in his sixties with active or convalescent COVID-19.

CDR3 protein: CASSPRDRPTYEQYF. CDR3 DNA sequence: TGTGCCAGCAGCCCCCGGGACAGGCCGACCTACGAGCAGTACTTC. The chain is built from TRBV7-9 and TRBJ2-7, with TRBD1 identical over 8 bases. Germline values: CDR1 SEHNR, CDR2 FQNEAQ (reference sequence). This CDR3 has 15 amino acids. Trimming removed 5 bases from V and 2 bases from J; junction bases left unmatched: 8.

The CDR3 reads CASSISPGQGALGYTF. The CDR3 DNA sequence: TGTGCCAGCAGCATTAGCCCGGGACAGGGGGCGCTTGGCTACACCTTC. The J gene is TRBJ1-2, the V gene TRBV9, with 12 bases aligning to TRBD1. Looked up from germline, CDR1 is SGDLS and CDR2 is YYNGEE. The CDR3 totals 16 residues. Unmatched junction bases numbered 11, after V lost 4 bases and J lost 7 bases.

The sample holds a few counts of this clone. This chain joins TRBV7-2 and TRBJ2-3; 13 bases align to TRBD2. J was trimmed by 0 bases and V by 4 bases; bases with no gene match: 10. The CDR3 loop spans 19 amino acids. Looked up from germline, CDR1 is SGHTA and CDR2 is FQGNSA. The CDR3 sequence is CASSSERLAGGLSTDTQYF. The CDR3, as DNA: TGTGCCAGCAGCTCTGAACGACTAGCGGGGGGCCTTAGCACAGATACGCAGTATTTT.

The chain uses TRBV5-1 and TRBJ2-3, with 10 nucleotides matching TRBD2. The CDR3 is made up of 14 amino acids. Germline V gene data show CDR1 as SGHRS and CDR2 as YFSETQ. V dropped 5 bases and J dropped 1; count of bases not matched to a gene: 1. The CDR3 reads CASSGTSGTDTQYF. DNA for the CDR3: TGCGCCAGCAGTGGGACTAGCGGCACAGATACGCAGTATTTT.

The chain joins TRBV11-2 to TRBJ2-7; D is uncertain. CDR3 length: 14 amino acids. Germline V gene sequence: CDR1 SGHAT, CDR2 FQNNGV. Trimming removed 1 base at V and 3 bases at J, with 10 bases between. The CDR3 sequence: CASSLASHYYEQYF. The CDR3 DNA sequence: TGTGCCAGCAGCTTAGCTTCACACTACTACGAGCAGTACTTC.

V and J are TRBV11-2 and TRBJ2-1; weak D call: TRBD1 (5 bases). From germline, CDR1 is SGHAT and CDR2 FQNNGV. Between the trimmed V and J ends, which lost 4 bases and 3 bases, there was a span of 22 bases. The CDR3 totals 18 residues. The CDR3 region is CASSSDYRRGWSYNEQFF. For the CDR3, the DNA is TGTGCCAGCAGCTCCGATTATAGAAGGGGCTGGAGCTACAATGAGCAGTTCTTC.

The chain carries TRBV6-2 or TRBV6-3 and TRBJ1-1; TRBD1 might be the D (6 bases). With 2 bases removed from V and 0 bases from J, the gap between germline ends came to 13 bases. CDR1 and CDR2 (germline): MNHEY, SVGEGT. The CDR3 extends over 16 amino acids. The CDR3 is CASSYPLGAMNTEAFF. The CDR3 nucleotides are TGTGCCAGCAGTTACCCCTTGGGGGCTATGAACACTGAAGCTTTCTTT.

This chain links TRBV15 with TRBJ1-1; TRBD1 is a possible D gene (6 bases). V gave up 6 bases and J gave up 1 base, with 12 bases separating them. The CDR3 loop spans 14 amino acids. Germline V gives CDR1 LNHNV, CDR2 YYDKDF (reference sequence). The CDR3 bases are TGTGCCACCAGGGGAACGGGACAGAACACTGAAGCTTTCTTT. The encoded protein is CATRGTGQNTEAFF. The full variable domain, rest sourced from reference TRBV15 and TRBJ1-1, is DAMVIQNPRYQVTQFGKPVTLSCSQTLNHNVMYWYQQKSSQAPKLLFHYYDKDFNNEADTPDNFQSRRPNTSFCFLDIRSPGLGDTAMYLCATRGTGQNTEAFFGQGTRLTVV.

This chain connects TRBV5-1 to TRBJ1-2; 9 bases map to TRBD1. The CDR3 has 19 amino acids. Germline lookup yields CDR1 SGHRS and CDR2 YFSETQ. V was pared by 1 base and J by 5 bases, with 18 bases of the junction left unmatched. DNA for the CDR3: TGCGCCAGCAGCTTGAGTGGGGGCTCCTACCGGGACAGGGTTTATGGCTACACCTTC. Translation: CASSLSGGSYRDRVYGYTF.

V gene TRBV2 combines with J gene TRBJ2-3; D unclear. V lost 1 base and J 8 bases, leaving 10 bases between the germline ends. This CDR3 comprises 13 residues. CDR1 and CDR2 (germline): SNHLY, FYNNEI. The CDR3 DNA reads TGTGCCAGCAGTGAAGGCGTCCAACTTACGCAGTATTTT. Translation: CASSEGVQLTQYF.

J is TRBJ2-7 and V is TRBV18; D gene ambiguous. This CDR3 comprises 13 residues. V gave up 3 bases and J gave up 0 bases, with 6 bases separating them. Germline CDR1 reads KGHSH; CDR2 reads LQKENI. CDR3 in DNA: TGTGCCAGCTCACCTCGGAGCTCCTACGAGCAGTACTTC. Its protein product is CASSPRSSYEQYF.

The V gene is TRBV7-2, the J gene TRBJ2-5, with 7 bases lining up with TRBD1. CDR1 is SGHTA and CDR2 is FQGNSA in the germline V gene. The CDR3 extends over 14 amino acids. The V gene end was trimmed by 5 bases and the J gene end by 4 bases; junction bases not matched to a gene: 7. This CDR3 reads CASSANRGRETQYF. CDR3 nucleotide sequence: TGTGCCAGCAGCGCAAACAGGGGCCGAGAGACCCAGTACTTC.

The chain recombines TRBV11-2 with TRBJ1-3; 7 nucleotides align to TRBD1. Germline CDR1 reads SGHAT; CDR2 reads FQNNGV. Trimming cost V 5 bases and J 4 bases; bases outside gene matches: 14. CDR3 size: 17 residues. CDR3 region: CASSPNRGRLQGNTIYF. Written as DNA, the CDR3 is TGTGCCAGCAGCCCTAACAGGGGCCGCCTGCAAGGAAACACCATATATTTT.

The genes are TRBV5-6 and TRBJ2-1; 12 bases are a match to TRBD2. CDR3 length equals 16 residues. V trimming: 2 bases; J trimming: 3 bases; junction bases outside the gene matches: 3. Germline values: CDR1 SGHDT, CDR2 YYEEEE. Here the CDR3 reads CASSLLAGGRYNEQFF. For the CDR3, the DNA is TGTGCCAGCAGCTTACTAGCGGGGGGACGCTACAATGAGCAGTTCTTC.

The CDR3 DNA follows: TGTGCCAGCAGCTTAGGTTTCAGATACTACGAGCAGTACTTC. Residues: CASSLGFRYYEQYF. The genes are TRBV7-2 and TRBJ2-7, with D uncertain. The length of the CDR3 is 14 residues. Trimming took off 1 base at V and 3 bases at J, with 10 bases between the two ends. Germline values: CDR1 SGHTA, CDR2 FQGNSA.

This clone was counted a single time. J is TRBJ1-5 and V is TRBV4-1; 9 bases align to TRBD1. With 4 bases clipped from V and 6 bases from J, the junction kept 4 bases outside the gene matches. CDR1 MGHRA and CDR2 YSYEKL come from the germline V gene. CDR3 length equals 14 residues. CDR3 loop: CASSPDRGSQPQHF. In DNA, the CDR3 is TGCGCCAGCAGCCCAGACAGGGGGAGTCAGCCCCAGCATTTT.

V and J are TRBV28 and TRBJ2-2; a possible D gene is TRBD1 (6 bases). The CDR3 extends over 15 amino acids. Germline loops: CDR1 MDHEN, CDR2 SYDVKM. V lost 5 bases and J 6 bases, leaving 16 bases between the germline ends. The DNA for the CDR3 is TGTGCCAGCAGTCGGGACATTCTCGGCCCCGGGGAGCTGTTTTTT. Its protein is CASSRDILGPGELFF.

V gene TRBV5-5 combines with J gene TRBJ1-2; perhaps TRBD1 as D (5 bases). This CDR3 contains 15 residues. Between the trimmed V and J ends, which lost 0 bases and 4 bases, there was a span of 13 bases. Germline assignment: CDR1 SGHKS and CDR2 YYEKEE (reference sequence). The CDR3 is CASSLGRARFYGYTF. As DNA, the CDR3 is TGTGCCAGCAGCTTGGGCAGGGCACGCTTCTATGGCTACACCTTC. The entire variable domain, with the rest obtained from reference TRBV5-5 and TRBJ1-2, is as follows: DAGVTQSPTHLIKTRGQQVTLRCSPISGHKSVSWYQQVLGQGPQFIFQYYEKEERGRGNFPDRFSARQFPNYSSELNVNALLLGDSALYLCASSLGRARFYGYTFGSGTRLTVV.

The rearrangement uses TRBV21-1 and TRBJ2-1; the table gives TRBD2 as D, unverified against the DNA. TRBV21-1 is an annotated pseudogene. This CDR3 region has 15 residues. CDR3 sequence: CASTTLVLSYNEQFF. CDR3 DNA sequence: TGTGCCAGCACTACACTAGTCCTCTCCTACAATGAGCAGTTCTTC.

The V gene is TRBV6-1, the J gene TRBJ2-2; no definite D call. Germline V CDR1 and CDR2: MNHNS, SASEGT. The V gene lost 3 bases and the J gene lost 5 bases, with 10 bases spanning the gap. CDR3 length: 14 amino acids. The CDR3 DNA follows: TGTGCCAGCAGTGAGTCGACAACAACCGGGGAGCTGTTTTTT. This codes for CASSESTTTGELFF.

The chain is built from TRBV14 and TRBJ2-7; TRBD2 agrees at 9 bases. With 0 bases clipped from V and 4 bases from J, the junction kept 7 bases outside the gene matches. The germline V gene has CDR1 SGHDN and CDR2 FVKESK. This CDR3 spans 16 amino acids. The chain's CDR3 is CASSQEGLAGGYEQYF. The CDR3 DNA sequence: TGTGCCAGCAGCCAAGAGGGACTCGCGGGGGGGTACGAGCAGTACTTC.

This clone was seen a handful of times. The gene calls are TRBV7-6 and TRBJ2-1; 9 nucleotides line up with TRBD2. The CDR3 has 15 amino acids. Looked up from germline, CDR1 is SGHVS and CDR2 is FNYEAQ. V was pared by 1 base and J by 6 bases, with 4 bases of the junction left unmatched. CDR3 in amino acids: CASSLGTRGGNEQFF. The DNA for the CDR3 is TGTGCCAGCAGCTTAGGGACGCGGGGGGGCAATGAGCAGTTCTTC.

The chain carries TRBV6-7 and TRBJ2-7; D may be TRBD2 (5 bases). TRBV6-7 is an open reading frame whose function is uncertain. Deletions cut 6 bases from V and 3 bases from J, with 27 bases between. This CDR3 is built from 18 residues. The CDR3 DNA follows: TGTGCCAGCAGGCGTTTCGATGGGGAGCCTAGGTTTATCTACGAGCAGTACTTC. This gives the protein CASRRFDGEPRFIYEQYF.

This chain connects TRBV7-2 to TRBJ2-7, with TRBD1 as a possible D gene (5 bases). CDR1 and CDR2 from the germline V gene are SGHTA and FQGNSA. The V end was cut by 5 bases, the J end by 5 bases, with 16 bases between. The CDR3 totals 14 residues. The CDR3 region is CASSPPQGPNEQYF. For the CDR3, the DNA is TGTGCCAGCAGCCCCCCCCAGGGCCCCAACGAGCAGTACTTC.

The chain combines TRBV3-1 (or the pseudogene TRBV3-2) with TRBJ2-5, with TRBD2 identical over 7 bases. V trimming: 4 bases; J trimming: 5 bases; junction bases outside the gene matches: 10. This CDR3 contains 15 residues. The V gene's germline CDR1 is LGHDT and CDR2 YNNKEL (reference sequence). CDR3 sequence (DNA): TGTGCCAGCAGCCCCCGACTAGCCCCCGGGGAGACCCAGTACTTC. Amino acid sequence: CASSPRLAPGETQYF.

The CDR3 loop reads CASSSTGANTGELFF. CDR3 coding DNA: TGTGCCAGCAGTTCGACAGGGGCCAACACCGGGGAGCTGTTTTTT. The chain combines TRBV28 with TRBJ2-2; 8 bases match TRBD1. CDR1 and CDR2 (germline): MDHEN, SYDVKM. V lost 4 bases to trimming and J lost 2 bases; unmatched junction nucleotides: 3. The CDR3 has 15 residues.

This chain uses TRBV15 with TRBJ1-2; D is perhaps TRBD1 (5 bases). V gave up 6 bases and J gave up 6 bases, with 17 bases separating them. The germline V gene has CDR1 LNHNV and CDR2 YYDKDF (reference sequence). The CDR3 covers 14 residues. The CDR3 protein is CATSLGGWVDGYTF. DNA of the CDR3: TGTGCCACCAGTTTGGGGGGTTGGGTGGATGGCTACACCTTC.

This clone turned up a few times. This rearrangement joins TRBV28 to TRBJ1-6; D not certain. Germline CDR1 MDHEN, CDR2 SYDVKM. The CDR3 totals 15 residues. V was pared by 6 bases and J by 1 base, with 10 bases between. Here the CDR3 DNA reads TGTGCCAGCAGGAACAGCCAGTCCTATAATTCACCCCTCCACTTT. Translating gives CASRNSQSYNSPLHF.

This rearrangement joins TRBV10-1 to TRBJ2-7, with 11 bases lining up with TRBD2. The germline V gene has CDR1 WNHNN and CDR2 SYGVQD (reference sequence). V dropped 9 bases and J dropped 0; count of bases not matched to a gene: 4. This CDR3 has 14 residues. CDR3: CAREGLAVSYEQYF. The DNA for the CDR3 is TGCGCCAGGGAGGGACTAGCGGTCTCCTACGAGCAGTACTTC.

The V and J genes are TRBV5-1 and TRBJ1-1, with 8 bases that match TRBD1. Germline V gene data show CDR1 as SGHRS and CDR2 as YFSETQ. There are 14 residues in the CDR3. The J segment lost 4 bases and the V segment lost 4 bases, leaving 6 bases of the junction unmatched. Here the CDR3 DNA reads TGCGCCAGCAGCATAATACAGGGGGGCACTGAAGCTTTCTTT. As protein: CASSIIQGGTEAFF.

This chain connects TRBV5-1 to TRBJ2-5; 8 bases map to TRBD2. V shed 3 bases and J 5 bases; nucleotides not matched to a gene: 3. CDR1 SGHRS and CDR2 YFSETQ come from the germline V gene. The CDR3 has 13 residues. Here the CDR3 DNA reads TGCGCCAGCAGCTATGCTAGCGGGGAGACCCAGTACTTC. It is translated as CASSYASGETQYF.

This sequence joins TRBV30 and TRBJ2-2, with 8 bases fitting TRBD2. Germline trimming cut 2 bases from V and 6 bases from J; bases unmatched to any gene: 5. CDR1 and CDR2 (germline): GTSNPN, SVGIG (reference sequence). The CDR3 runs to 14 residues. In DNA, the CDR3 is TGTGCCTGGAGTTTTAGCGGGGTGGCCGGGGAGCTGTTTTTT. This codes for CAWSFSGVAGELFF.